This T cell receptor (beta chain) was identified during a study of naive and memory T cell subsets. Study observations and caveats: Gini index rose across naive, CM, EM and EMRA in CD4 and CD8. Possibly reflecting memory cells re-expressing CD45RA, a few larger clonotypes occurred in naive repertoires, especially CD8.

About this clonotype: What it recognizes is unknown.

Four subsets defined by CD45RA and CD27 were sorted after CD3, CD4, CD8 and live/dead staining. Germline CDR1 is MNHNS and CDR2 is SASEGT. The V segment lost 3 bases and the J segment 0 bases; nucleotides outside the gene matches: 5. This CDR3 has 16 amino acids. Two oligonucleotides, mixed equimolar, formed the beta constant-region primer covering TRBC1 and TRBC2. Nested alpha and beta constant-region primers with the SP2 primer drove four PCR rounds on ligated cDNA. One entry per CDR3 protein, called by TCRdb with MiXCR from the UMI-ligation and nested PCR reads. The sample includes fewer than 150,000 distinct CDR3 sequences, 15% to 25% of them seen just once.

The chain joins TRBV6-1 to TRBJ1-5; 7 bases align to TRBD1. Sequenced material: naive CD8+ T cells from blood. The sequence was collected from a human donor in good health. The CDR3 DNA follows: TGTGCCAGCAGTGATGGACAGGTCTTTAGCAATCAGCCCCAGCATTTT. This translates into CASSDGQVFSNQPQHF.